What follows are 14 T cell receptor beta chains derived from one specimen sequenced in a study of OX40 agonist ivuxolimab in advanced cancers. TCRdb keeps only in-frame clones here, not all; method: immunoSEQ multiplex PCR. The table has about 79,000 clones, 88% seen once. The sample in question was CD4+ or CD8+ T cells sorted from blood, obtained in a trial of the OX40 agonist ivuxolimab. These receptors all stem from an adult with an advanced solid tumor such as melanoma, head and neck, liver or kidney cancer.

This chain connects TRBV28 to TRBJ1-1; D remains ambiguous. The CDR3 has 11 residues. Trimming stripped 5 bases from V and 5 bases from J, with 6 bases between. Germline lookup yields CDR1 MDHEN and CDR2 SYDVKM. CDR3 nucleotide sequence: TGTGCCAGCAGTACGGGGACTGAAGCTTTCTTT. Translating it yields CASSTGTEAFF.

In regard to this clone: Other DNA sequences in this specimen translate into the identical CDR3. V and J are TRBV4-1 and TRBJ2-2, with 7 bases lining up with TRBD2. The V gene end was trimmed by 1 base and the J gene end by 3 bases; junction bases not matched to a gene: 2. The CDR3 sequence is 15 residues long. The germline CDR1 and CDR2 sequences are MGHRA and YSYEKL. CDR3 residues: CASSQGREDTGELFF. Here the CDR3 DNA reads TGCGCCAGCAGCCAAGGACGGGAGGACACCGGGGAGCTGTTTTTT.

The table lists this clone with a few counts. The chain has TRBV10-2 and TRBJ1-1, with TRBD1 as a possible D gene (5 bases). Trimming took off 6 bases at V and 1 base at J, with 12 bases between the two ends. Germline loops: CDR1 WSHSY, CDR2 SAAADI. The CDR3 is 14 amino acids. The CDR3 sequence is CASSQGVWNTEAFF. CDR3 DNA: TGCGCCAGCAGCCAGGGCGTTTGGAACACTGAAGCTTTCTTT.

This sequence joins TRBV5-1 and TRBJ2-1, with 9 bases lining up with TRBD1. The CDR3 covers 14 residues. The V segment lost 9 bases and the J segment 4 bases; nucleotides outside the gene matches: 8. The germline V gene encodes CDR1 SGHRS and CDR2 YFSETQ. The CDR3 DNA reads as TGCGCCACCCAGTCCGGGACAGGGTACAATGAGCAGTTCTTC. This sequence encodes CATQSGTGYNEQFF.

The rearrangement uses TRBV18 and TRBJ2-4; a possible D gene is TRBD2 (5 bases). The V end lost 4 bases, the J end lost 6 bases, and 16 bases lay between the germline ends. This CDR3 is built from 15 residues. Germline CDR1 is KGHSH and CDR2 is LQKENI. CDR3 residues: CASSLGSEERNIQYF. Written as DNA, the CDR3 is TGTGCCAGCTCACTAGGTTCGGAGGAGCGAAACATTCAGTACTTC.

The chain couples TRBV7-9 to TRBJ1-6; D gene ambiguous. The CDR3 contains 12 residues. CDR1 is SEHNR and CDR2 is FQNEAQ in the germline V gene (reference sequence). Trimming shortened V by 1 base and J by 9 bases, and 4 bases separated the two germline ends. In nucleotides, the CDR3 is TGTGCCAGCAGCTTAGTTGGTTCACCCCTCCACTTT. It specifies CASSLVGSPLHF.

The chain recombines TRBV13 with TRBJ2-3; 9 nucleotides match TRBD1. The CDR3 covers 16 residues. V was pared by 0 bases and J by 5 bases, with 6 bases of the junction left unmatched. The germline CDR1 and CDR2 sequences are PRHDT and FYEKMQ (reference sequence). DNA for the CDR3: TGTGCCAGCAGCTTAGGCCTACAGGGGGCGGGAGATACGCAGTATTTT. Translating gives CASSLGLQGAGDTQYF.

The J gene is TRBJ2-2, the V gene TRBV7-9; D perhaps matches TRBD1 (6 bases). This CDR3 is built from 15 residues. Germline V gene data show CDR1 as SEHNR and CDR2 as FQNEAQ (reference sequence). The V gene lost 4 bases and the J gene lost 3 bases, with 12 bases spanning the gap. This CDR3 is CASSSLGADTGELFF. The CDR3 DNA reads TGTGCCAGCAGCTCACTGGGGGCGGACACCGGGGAGCTGTTTTTT.

This rearrangement joins TRBV5-8 to TRBJ2-3; D possibly corresponds to TRBD1 (8 bases). Trimming shortened V by 4 bases and J by 3 bases, and 15 bases separated the two germline ends. This CDR3 has 15 residues. The germline V gene encodes CDR1 SGHTS and CDR2 YDEGEE. CDR3 loop: CASSLTGGVTDTQYF. In DNA, the CDR3 is TGTGCCAGCAGCCTAACAGGGGGGGTGACAGATACGCAGTATTTT.

CDR3 sequence (DNA): TGTGCCAGCAGCGTAGAGGTCGGGCAGAACACCGGGGAGCTGTTTTTT. Translating gives CASSVEVGQNTGELFF. The V gene is TRBV9, the J gene TRBJ2-2; D ambiguous. The CDR3 consists of 16 residues. CDR1 and CDR2 (germline): SGDLS, YYNGEE. The V end was cut by 0 bases, the J end by 1 base, with 10 bases between.

The chain has TRBV7-9 and TRBJ1-2, with D possibly TRBD1 on 6 matching bases. CDR1 and CDR2 from the germline V gene are SEHNR and FQNEAQ (reference sequence). CDR3 length equals 16 residues. Trimming removed 7 bases from V and 1 base from J, with 19 bases in between. CDR3: CASTILRDNNNYGYTF. The CDR3 nucleotides are TGTGCCAGCACGATTCTTCGGGACAATAATAACTATGGCTACACCTTC.

The chain recombines TRBV19 with TRBJ2-3; the D gene is possibly TRBD2 (7 bases). The CDR3 totals 16 residues. Germline-derived CDR1 and CDR2 are LNHDA and SQIVND (reference sequence). V gave up 3 bases and J gave up 0 bases, with 13 bases separating them. The CDR3, as DNA: TGTGCCAGTAGTATGGTAGGGGGAGGGAGCACAGATACGCAGTATTTT. It is translated as CASSMVGGGSTDTQYF.

V is TRBV28 and J is TRBJ2-1; D perhaps matches TRBD2 (6 bases). The CDR3 contains 13 residues. Between the trimmed V and J ends, which lost 6 bases and 9 bases, there was a span of 15 bases. CDR1 and CDR2 from the germline V gene are MDHEN and SYDVKM. The CDR3 bases are TGTGCCAGCAGCGGGGGTCCTTTGGGTGAGCAGTTCTTC. The encoded protein is CASSGGPLGEQFF.

The chain is built from TRBV7-8 and TRBJ2-7; D tentatively reads TRBD1 or TRBD2 (5 bases each). The CDR3 runs 13 residues. V was trimmed by 5 bases and J by 6 bases, leaving 14 bases between them. Germline CDR1 reads SGHVS; CDR2 reads FQNEAQ. CDR3 coding DNA: TGTGCCAGCAGCCCCCCTCAGGGACGCGAGCAGTACTTC. This sequence encodes CASSPPQGREQYF.